The rows below give T cell receptor beta chains drawn from one sample of a study of cytomegalovirus exposure and HLA in healthy donors. Data came from immunoSEQ multiplex PCR; TCRdb stores just in-frame clones and leaves some out. The sample shows 75,000 to 95,000 clones, more than 80% of them seen only once. Sequenced sample: PBMCs. These receptors came from a man aged 18 to 35 in good health and CMV-seronegative. The CDR3 runs from the conserved cysteine through the conserved F or W. The D gene is left open where the match is weak. Clone size is not always given. Where it is, it says once, few, many or a class for expanded clones.

v_gene	abundance	d_gene	j_gene	CDR3aa	CDR3nt
TRBV27	-	-	TRBJ1-1	CASSFAGAHTEAFF	TGTGCCAGCAGTTTCGCAGGGGCTCACACTGAAGCTTTCTTT
TRBV27	once	-	TRBJ1-1	CASSWYRAGTEAFF	TGTGCCAGCAGTTGGTACAGAGCGGGGACTGAAGCTTTCTTT
TRBV6-1	-	TRBD1	TRBJ1-2	CASSAGTDHRYGYTF	TGTGCCAGCAGCGCGGGGACAGACCACCGATATGGCTACACCTTC
TRBV6-5	-	-	TRBJ1-1	CASTLGVNTEAFF	TGTGCCAGCACGTTGGGCGTCAACACTGAAGCTTTCTTT
TRBV5-8	-	-	TRBJ2-7	CASSLELISYEQYF	TGTGCCAGCAGCTTGGAACTCATCTCCTACGAGCAGTACTTC
TRBV6-5	-	-	TRBJ1-2	CASRDPRAPPYGYTF	TGTGCCAGCAGAGACCCCAGGGCGCCCCCCTATGGCTACACCTTC
TRBV19	-	-	TRBJ2-7	CASSKNRQTYEQYF	TGTGCCAGTAGTAAGAACAGGCAAACCTACGAGCAGTACTTC
TRBV6-5	-	-	TRBJ1-1	CASSYLFTGNTEAFF	TGTGCCAGCAGTTACTTGTTTACGGGGAACACTGAAGCTTTCTTT
TRBV18	-	-	TRBJ1-5	CASSVGGGNQPQHF	TGTGCCAGCTCAGTGGGCGGGGGGAATCAGCCCCAGCATTTT
TRBV6-1	few	TRBD1	TRBJ2-3	CASSEPGQGSDTQYF	TGTGCCAGCAGTGAACCGGGACAGGGGTCAGATACGCAGTATTTT
TRBV9	-	-	TRBJ2-2	CASSPSNTGELFF	TGTGCCAGCAGCCCAAGCAACACCGGGGAGCTGTTTTTT
TRBV7-9	-	-	TRBJ2-1	CASSLGGLRGRLYNEQFF	TGTGCCAGCAGCTTAGGGGGATTAAGGGGGAGACTTTACAATGAGCAGTTCTTC
TRBV28	-	TRBD1	TRBJ1-2	CASSLNRGRVGGYTF	TGTGCCAGCAGTTTAAACAGGGGGCGGGTTGGGGGCTACACCTTC
TRBV19	-	TRBD1	TRBJ1-5	CASNLDLGQGAQPQHF	TGTGCCAGTAACCTTGACCTCGGACAGGGGGCCCAGCCCCAGCATTTT
TRBV6-5	-	-	TRBJ2-7	CASREIASYEQYF	TGTGCCAGCAGAGAGATCGCCTCCTACGAGCAGTACTTC
TRBV19	-	TRBD1	TRBJ1-1	CASSSIGTLQGMNTEAFF	TGTGCCAGTAGTAGTATCGGAACTCTACAGGGGATGAACACTGAAGCTTTCTTT
TRBV5-1	-	TRBD2	TRBJ2-3	CASSRTSETDTQYF	TGCGCCAGCAGCCGGACTAGCGAGACAGATACGCAGTATTTT
TRBV29-1	-	-	TRBJ2-7	CSVVSGCEQYF	TGCAGCGTTGTATCAGGGTGCGAGCAGTACTTC
TRBV4-2	-	TRBD2	TRBJ2-7	CASSQGTPGTTRSYEQYF	TGTGCCAGCAGCCAAGGTACGCCCGGGACTACCCGCTCCTACGAGCAGTACTTC
TRBV11-2	once	TRBD2	TRBJ2-1	CASSLTGTSGISYNEQFF	TGTGCCAGCAGCTTAACCGGGACTAGCGGGATCTCTTACAATGAGCAGTTCTTC
TRBV11-2	once	-	TRBJ2-7	CASSLFQREEYF	TGTGCCAGCAGCTTATTCCAGAGGGAGGAGTACTTC
TRBV30	-	TRBD1	TRBJ2-3	CAWSVGGQGATDTQYF	TGTGCCTGGAGTGTAGGGGGACAGGGGGCGACAGATACGCAGTATTTT
TRBV5-4	-	-	TRBJ2-3	CASSLAGRGSTDTQYF	TGTGCCAGCAGCTTGGCAGGGCGCGGATCCACAGATACGCAGTATTTT
TRBV5-4	-	TRBD2	TRBJ2-5	CASSFGGLAGVETQYF	TGTGCCAGCAGCTTCGGGGGACTAGCGGGAGTGGAGACCCAGTACTTC
TRBV4-1	-	-	TRBJ1-3	CASSQVTGGAGNTIYF	TGCGCCAGCAGCCAAGTCACGGGGGGAGCTGGAAACACCATATATTTT
TRBV7-2	-	-	TRBJ1-3	CASSLARRTGNTIYF	TGTGCCAGCAGCTTAGCGCGTAGAACTGGAAACACCATATATTTT
TRBV7-9	-	TRBD1	TRBJ1-1	CASSEGQGNTEAFF	TGTGCCAGCAGCGAGGGACAGGGGAACACTGAAGCTTTCTTT
TRBV28	-	-	TRBJ1-4	CASSLGRGTNEKLFF	TGTGCCAGCAGTTTAGGAAGGGGCACTAATGAAAAACTGTTTTTT
TRBV5-4	-	TRBD2	TRBJ2-4	CASSLAAGVAKNIQYF	TGTGCCAGCAGCTTGGCGGCGGGAGTAGCCAAAAACATTCAGTACTTC
TRBV7-2	-	TRBD2	TRBJ2-1	CASSPTSGFYNEQFF	TGTGCCAGCAGCCCGACTAGCGGGTTTTACAATGAGCAGTTCTTC
TRBV7-3	-	-	TRBJ2-1	CASSRSPGPGAAQGNEQFF	TGTGCCAGCAGCCGATCCCCCGGCCCAGGGGCGGCCCAAGGGAATGAGCAGTTCTTC
TRBV7-8	once	TRBD1	TRBJ1-2	CASRRQIQGALGDGYTF	TGTGCCAGCAGAAGACAGATACAGGGGGCCCTCGGGGACGGCTACACCTTC
TRBV11-2	-	-	TRBJ2-2	CASSLTNTGELFF	TGTGCCAGCAGCCTAACTAACACCGGGGAGCTGTTTTTT
TRBV2	few	-	TRBJ1-6	CASSGALNSPLHF	TGTGCCAGCAGTGGGGCCCTAAATTCACCCCTCCACTTT
TRBV7-2	-	-	TRBJ1-5	CASSLGGQGQPQHF	TGTGCCAGCAGCTTAGGGGGCCAGGGTCAGCCCCAGCATTTT
TRBV19	-	-	TRBJ2-7	CASSSLALDEQYF	TGTGCCAGTAGTTCCCTGGCCCTTGACGAGCAGTACTTC
TRBV30	-	TRBD1	TRBJ1-1	CAWSLGTAEAFF	TGTGCCTGGAGCCTGGGGACAGCTGAAGCTTTCTTT
TRBV21-1	-	-	TRBJ1-2	CALYRKGADGYTF	TGTGCTCTCTATCGTAAGGGGGCAGATGGCTACACCTTC
TRBV6-1	-	TRBD2	TRBJ2-7	CASSPSGPPYEQYF	TGTGCCAGCAGTCCTAGCGGGCCGCCCTACGAGCAGTACTTC
TRBV4-1	-	TRBD2	TRBJ2-1	CASSQDLGGRAGGEQFF	TGCGCCAGCAGCCAAGATCTTGGCGGGAGGGCGGGGGGTGAGCAGTTCTTC
TRBV28	-	TRBD2	TRBJ2-1	CASRVAGGPLEQFF	TGTGCCAGCCGAGTGGCGGGAGGGCCACTTGAGCAGTTCTTC